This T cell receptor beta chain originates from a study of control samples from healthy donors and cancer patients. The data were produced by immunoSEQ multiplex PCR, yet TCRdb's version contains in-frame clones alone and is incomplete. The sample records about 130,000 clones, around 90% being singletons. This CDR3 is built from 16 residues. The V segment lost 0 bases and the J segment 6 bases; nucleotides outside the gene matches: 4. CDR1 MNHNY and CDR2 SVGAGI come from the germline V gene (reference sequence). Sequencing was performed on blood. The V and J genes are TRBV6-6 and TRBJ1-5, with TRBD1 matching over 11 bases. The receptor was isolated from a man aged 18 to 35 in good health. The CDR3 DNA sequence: TGTGCCAGCAGTTACTCCCGGACAGGGGGCACTCAGCCCCAGCATTTT. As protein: CASSYSRTGGTQPQHF.